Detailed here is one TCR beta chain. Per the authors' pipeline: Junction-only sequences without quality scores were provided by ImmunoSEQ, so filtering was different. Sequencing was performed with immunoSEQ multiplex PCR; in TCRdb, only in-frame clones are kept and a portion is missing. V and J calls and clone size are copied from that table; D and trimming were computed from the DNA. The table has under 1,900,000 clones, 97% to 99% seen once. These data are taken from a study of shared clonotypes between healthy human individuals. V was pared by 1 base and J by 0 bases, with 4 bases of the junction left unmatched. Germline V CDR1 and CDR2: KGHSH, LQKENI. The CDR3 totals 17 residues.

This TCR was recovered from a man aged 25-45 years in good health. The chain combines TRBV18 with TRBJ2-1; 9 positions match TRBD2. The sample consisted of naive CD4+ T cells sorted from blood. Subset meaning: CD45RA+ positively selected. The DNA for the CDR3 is TGTGCCAGCTCACCACTTACTAGCGGGTCCTCCTACAATGAGCAGTTCTTC. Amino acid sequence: CASSPLTSGSSYNEQFF.